The clone carrying this T cell receptor (beta chain) was seen repeatedly, ten times or more. TCRdb reanalysed the PCR reads using MiXCR and keeps one entry per CDR3 protein. The repertoire holds about 25,000 distinct CDR3 sequences, more than 45% seen once, with about half in the top ten. The CDR3 has 17 residues. CDR1 is MNHEY, CDR2 SMNVEV, per germline (reference sequence). The V and J ends lost 0 bases and 5 bases, in that order; junction bases with no gene match: 3. This sample was taken from a study of CD4 and CD8 cells across lung adenocarcinoma regions. The J gene is TRBJ2-2, the V gene TRBV27; 13 bases map to TRBD2. The origin of this receptor is a male donor with lung adenocarcinoma. The CD4 and CD8 labels of this study may be unreliable. Sequencing was carried out using CD8+ T cells from the center of a lung tumor. The CDR3 coding sequence is TGTGCCAGCAGTTTATCGGGACTAGCGGGACGGACCGGGGAGCTGTTTTTT. It encodes CASSLSGLAGRTGELFF.